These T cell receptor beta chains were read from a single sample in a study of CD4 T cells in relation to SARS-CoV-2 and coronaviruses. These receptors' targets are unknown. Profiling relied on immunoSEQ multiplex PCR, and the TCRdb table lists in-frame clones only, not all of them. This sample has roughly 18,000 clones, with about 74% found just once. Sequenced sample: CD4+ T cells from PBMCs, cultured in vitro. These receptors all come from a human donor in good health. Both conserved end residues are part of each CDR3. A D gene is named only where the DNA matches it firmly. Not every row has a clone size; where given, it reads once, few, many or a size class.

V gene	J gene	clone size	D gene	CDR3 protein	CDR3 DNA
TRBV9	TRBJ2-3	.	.	CASSTLNTDTQYF	TGTGCCAGCAGCACCTTGAACACAGATACGCAGTATTTT
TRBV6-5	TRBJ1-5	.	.	CASTLGVSNNQPQHF	TGTGCCAGCACTTTGGGGGTTTCGAACAATCAGCCCCAGCATTTT
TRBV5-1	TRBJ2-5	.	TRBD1	CASSLGYSTGFGQETQYF	TGCGCCAGCAGCTTAGGATATTCGACAGGGTTTGGTCAAGAGACCCAGTACTTC
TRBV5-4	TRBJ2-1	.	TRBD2	CASRDGTSGYNEQFF	TGTGCCAGCAGGGACGGGACTAGCGGCTACAATGAGCAGTTCTTC
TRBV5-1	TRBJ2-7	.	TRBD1	CASSVSRQGTYEQYF	TGCGCCAGCAGCGTTAGCCGACAGGGTACCTACGAGCAGTACTTC
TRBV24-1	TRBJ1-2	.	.	CATSDPTGNTNYGYTF	TGTGCCACCAGTGATCCCACAGGGAATACTAACTATGGCTACACCTTC
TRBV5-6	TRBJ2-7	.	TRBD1	CASSQGQGRGEQYF	TGTGCCAGCAGCCAGGGACAGGGGCGGGGAGAGCAGTACTTC
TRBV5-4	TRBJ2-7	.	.	CASSWQGSYEQYF	TGTGCCAGCAGCTGGCAGGGTTCCTACGAGCAGTACTTC
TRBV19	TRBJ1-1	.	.	CASSIKRNTEAFF	TGTGCCAGTAGTATAAAGCGTAACACTGAAGCTTTCTTT
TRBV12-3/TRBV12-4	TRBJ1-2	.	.	CASSTQAVYGYTF	TGTGCCAGCAGTACGCAAGCCGTCTATGGCTACACCTTC
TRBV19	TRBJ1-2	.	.	CASSIDPGNYGYTF	TGTGCCAGTAGTATAGACCCAGGGAACTATGGCTACACCTTC
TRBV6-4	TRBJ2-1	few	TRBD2	CATPSEGRLAGGPDYNEQFF	TGTGCCACCCCGTCCGAGGGTCGACTAGCGGGAGGGCCGGATTACAATGAGCAGTTCTTC
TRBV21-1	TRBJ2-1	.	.	CARLYRANSSYNEQFF	TGTGCCAGGCTGTATCGGGCGAACTCCTCCTACAATGAGCAGTTCTTC
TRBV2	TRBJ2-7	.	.	CASSEQATYGYF	TGTGCCAGCAGTGAACAGGCAACCTACGGGTACTTC
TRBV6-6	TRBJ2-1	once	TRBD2	CASSYEAGALGEQFF	TGTGCCAGCAGTTACGAAGCGGGAGCGCTCGGTGAGCAGTTCTTC
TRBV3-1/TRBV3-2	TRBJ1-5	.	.	CASSQDRSQPQHF	TGTGCCAGCAGCCAAGATCGGAGTCAGCCCCAGCATTTT
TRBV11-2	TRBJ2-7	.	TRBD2	CASSFFSLAGAQYEQYF	TGTGCCAGCAGCTTTTTTAGCCTAGCGGGAGCCCAATACGAGCAGTACTTC
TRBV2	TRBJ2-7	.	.	CASTQGGGYLNEQYF	TGTGCCAGCACCCAAGGGGGGGGTTACCTTAACGAGCAGTACTTC
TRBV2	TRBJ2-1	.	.	CASRRGLNNEQFF	TGTGCCAGCAGACGAGGACTAAACAATGAGCAGTTCTTC
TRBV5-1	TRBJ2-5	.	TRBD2	CASSLAPGGGETQYF	TGCGCCAGCAGCTTGGCCCCGGGAGGGGGAGAGACCCAGTACTTC
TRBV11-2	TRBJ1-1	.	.	CASSLSANTEAFF	TGTGCCAGCAGCTTAAGCGCAAACACTGAAGCTTTCTTT
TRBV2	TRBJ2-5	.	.	CASSGSGVVETQYF	TGTGCCAGCAGTGGGTCAGGGGTAGTAGAGACCCAGTACTTC
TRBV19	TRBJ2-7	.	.	CASSIGQGVAYEQYF	TGTGCCAGTAGTATCGGCCAAGGGGTGGCCTACGAGCAGTACTTC
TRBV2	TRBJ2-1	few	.	CASSESGNEQFF	TGTGCCAGCAGTGAAAGTGGGAATGAGCAGTTCTTC